This T cell receptor beta chain was obtained from a study of molecular identifiers for immune sequencing clone quantification. Findings of the study overall: The share of molecules held by clones above 20 RNA copies was over 99% in effector cells and under 1% in naive cells. Spike-in Jurkat TCR RNA from a single cell reportedly registered among 900,000 to 1,000,000 naive cells.

Generation of bulk TCR libraries relied on previously described methods and listed TCR primers. TCRdb re-analysed the PCR reads in MiXCR, keeping a single row per CDR3 protein. Of over 90,000 distinct CDR3 sequences listed, around 37% were seen once; the top ten hold around a tenth. This clonotype has a handful of counts. As yet, its antigen is unknown. The length of the CDR3 is 14 residues. With V trimmed by 0 bases and J by 4 bases, 5 bases remained unmatched. The V gene's germline CDR1 is DFQATT and CDR2 SNEGSKA (reference sequence). This receptor was taken from a human donor in good health. Some libraries in this study had Jurkat cell RNA spiked in. The chain links TRBV20-1 to TRBJ1-2; 7 positions match TRBD1. The sequenced sample was naive CD8+ T cells from blood, with Jurkat cell RNA spiked in. The sample's subset: FACS-sorted CD8+CD4-CCR7+CD45RA+ naive T cells. The CDR3 coding sequence is TGCAGTGCTAGAGATAGGGGGCGAGGCTATGGCTACACCTTC. Amino acids: CSARDRGRGYGYTF.